Given below is one TCR beta chain in context. What it recognizes is unknown. Adaptor-ligated barcode primers were used to amplify TRBV12-4/TRBJ1-2 clonotypes. TCRdb processed the multiplex PCR reads anew with MiXCR; each CDR3 protein has one entry. The repertoire holds about 420 distinct CDR3 sequences, with 21% as singletons. V lost 7 bases, J lost 0 bases, and 8 bases stayed unmatched. The CDR3 loop spans 15 amino acids. General study findings and limits: About an eighth of tumor Treg sequences matched naive CD4+ cells.

Naive CD4+ T cells were purified with Tregs depleted by CD25. The sample consisted of naive CD4+ T cells sorted from blood. Subset defined: naive CD4+ T cells, CD4+CD45RA+CD25-. This clonotype originated in a female donor with breast cancer. The chain uses TRBV12-3 or TRBV12-4 and TRBJ1-2; 7 bases are a match to TRBD1. CDR3 nucleotides: TGTGCCAGCATCCTTCTGACAGGGTCTAACTATGGCTACACCTTC. Amino acids: CASILLTGSNYGYTF.